The 22 T cell receptor beta chains below all came from one sample that was sequenced in a study of cytomegalovirus exposure and HLA in healthy donors. The assay was immunoSEQ multiplex PCR, and TCRdb's table has in-frame clones only and misses some. The table lists about 140,000 clones, just over 85% of them singletons. What was sequenced was PBMCs. Source of these receptors: a woman aged 18 to 35 in good health and CMV-seropositive.

The rearrangement links TRBV7-3 to TRBJ2-1; perhaps TRBD1 as D (5 bases). The CDR3 extends over 14 amino acids. V lost 5 bases and J 10 bases, leaving 18 bases between the germline ends. CDR1 is SGHTA and CDR2 is FQGTGA in the germline V gene. This chain's CDR3 is CASSPLSGSREQFF. CDR3 coding DNA: TGTGCCAGCAGCCCACTGTCAGGGTCTCGGGAGCAGTTCTTC.

J is TRBJ2-3 and V is TRBV27; a weak D match, TRBD1 (6 bases). Trimming removed 2 bases at V and 6 bases at J, with 9 bases between. The CDR3 runs to 13 residues. Germline CDR1 reads MNHEY; CDR2 reads SMNVEV (reference sequence). The CDR3 protein is CASSLRQVDTQYF. The CDR3 nucleotides read TGTGCCAGCAGTTTAAGACAGGTCGATACGCAGTATTTT.

The chain is built from TRBV10-3 and TRBJ2-1; D may be TRBD2 (5 bases). V lost 5 bases and J lost 10, with 15 bases in between. The germline V gene encodes CDR1 ENHRY and CDR2 SYGVKD. CDR3 length: 13 amino acids. DNA for the CDR3: TGTGCCATCAGTCAAGGGAGTACCGGAGAGCAGTTCTTC. Its protein product is CAISQGSTGEQFF.

CDR3 bases: TGTGCCAGCTCACCACCGACACAGGGGAGGGAAAAACTGTTTTTT. Translation: CASSPPTQGREKLFF. The genes are TRBV18 and TRBJ1-4; 7 bases map to TRBD1. Trimming at V came to 0 bases and at J to 8 bases, leaving 6 bases not matched to a gene. The CDR3 is 15 residues long. CDR1 and CDR2 (germline): KGHSH, LQKENI.

This clone was seen a single time. This rearrangement joins TRBV27 to TRBJ2-5; D might be TRBD2 (7 bases). Germline V CDR1 and CDR2: MNHEY, SMNVEV (reference sequence). Trimming took off 5 bases at V and 4 bases at J, with 20 bases between the two ends. This CDR3 has 16 amino acids. The CDR3 here is CASSPRRGGRGETQYF. Here the CDR3 DNA reads TGTGCCAGCAGTCCCCGTAGGGGGGGCCGGGGAGAGACCCAGTACTTC.

The chain uses TRBV11-2 and TRBJ2-1, with 8 bases fitting TRBD1. CDR1 and CDR2 (germline): SGHAT, FQNNGV. J gave up 3 bases and V 3 bases, and 4 bases lay outside the gene matches. The CDR3 runs to 15 residues. DNA of the CDR3: TGTGCCAGCAGCTTGACAGGGGATTACTACAATGAGCAGTTCTTC. It is translated as CASSLTGDYYNEQFF.

This clone appeared once. The chain has TRBV5-4 and TRBJ2-3; D remains ambiguous. Germline lookup yields CDR1 SGHNT and CDR2 YYREEE (reference sequence). This CDR3 region has 17 residues. The V and J ends lost 0 bases and 0 bases respectively, with 14 bases between them. CDR3 DNA sequence: TGTGCCAGCAGCTTGGGAGGCAGCCGCACTAGCACAGATACGCAGTATTTT. The encoded protein is CASSLGGSRTSTDTQYF.

The chain employs TRBV4-2 and TRBJ2-4; 10 nucleotides match TRBD2. Germline CDR1 LGHNA, CDR2 YNFKEQ. This CDR3 comprises 20 residues. Trimming at V came to 3 bases and at J to 0 bases, leaving 14 bases not matched to a gene. The CDR3 nucleotides are TGTGCCAGCAGCCATCTCCCGCTAGCGGGGGAAGATCTAGCCAAAAACATTCAGTACTTC. Amino acid sequence: CASSHLPLAGEDLAKNIQYF.

The chain is built from TRBV2 and TRBJ2-7, with 9 bases identical to TRBD2. The germline CDR1 and CDR2 sequences are SNHLY and FYNNEI. V dropped 7 bases and J dropped 6; count of bases not matched to a gene: 16. The length of the CDR3 is 16 residues. The CDR3 sequence is CASMTRGGSGRGEQYF. The CDR3 DNA reads TGTGCCAGCATGACGAGGGGTGGTAGCGGGAGAGGCGAGCAGTACTTC.

This clone was seen once. The chain is built from TRBV7-3 and TRBJ1-6, with 8 bases fitting TRBD1. Trimming removed 2 bases from V and 9 bases from J; junction bases left unmatched: 9. Germline values: CDR1 SGHTA, CDR2 FQGTGA. The CDR3 runs to 16 residues. CDR3 nucleotides: TGTGCCAGCAGCTTAGCGGGCACAGGGGGTCTTTCACCCCTCCACTTT. This encodes CASSLAGTGGLSPLHF.

The rearrangement links TRBV23-1 to TRBJ1-4, with TRBD1 as a possible D gene (6 bases). TRBV23-1 qualifies as an ORF whose function is uncertain. Deletions cut 8 bases from V and 7 bases from J, with 14 bases between. The CDR3 has 13 residues. Here the CDR3 reads CASGGGATEKLFF. The CDR3 DNA follows: TGCGCCAGCGGTGGGGGGGCGACTGAAAAACTGTTTTTT.

This chain links TRBV19 with TRBJ1-5, with D possibly matching TRBD1 (6 bases). The CDR3 length is 12 residues. Between the trimmed V and J ends, which lost 9 bases and 5 bases, there was a span of 11 bases. Germline CDR1 is LNHDA and CDR2 is SQIVND (reference sequence). In nucleotides, the CDR3 is TGTGCCAGCGGAAACAGGGATCAGCCCCAGCATTTT. As protein: CASGNRDQPQHF.

This chain uses TRBV9 with TRBJ1-3; D remains ambiguous. The V and J ends lost 4 bases and 0 bases respectively, with 8 bases between them. The CDR3 contains 14 residues. The germline V gene has CDR1 SGDLS and CDR2 YYNGEE. CDR3 bases: TGTGCCAGCAGCAGCACCTTCTCTGGAAACACCATATATTTT. Translation gives CASSSTFSGNTIYF.

The CDR3 region has the DNA TGTGCCAGTAGTATACCCGGGGTCCTCAATCAGCCCCAGCATTTT. Protein sequence: CASSIPGVLNQPQHF. This chain links TRBV19 with TRBJ1-5; D gene unclear. The V gene's germline CDR1 is LNHDA and CDR2 SQIVND (reference sequence). This CDR3 region has 15 residues. V was cut by 2 bases and J by 3 bases, with 11 bases left in between.

The chain couples TRBV7-2 to TRBJ2-7, with 12 bases that match TRBD2. With 3 bases clipped from V and 5 bases from J, the junction kept 8 bases outside the gene matches. The CDR3 is 16 residues long. The germline CDR1 and CDR2 sequences are SGHTA and FQGNSA. CDR3 in amino acids: CASSLRLAGGSHEQYF. DNA of the CDR3: TGTGCCAGCAGCTTGCGGCTAGCGGGGGGGAGCCACGAGCAGTACTTC.

The rearrangement links TRBV29-1 to TRBJ1-4; TRBD1 agrees at 8 bases. Looked up from germline, CDR1 is SQVTM and CDR2 is ANQGSEA. J lost 4 bases, V lost 6 bases, and 7 bases had no gene match. The CDR3 is 14 residues long. The CDR3 DNA is TGCAGCGTCCTCCGGACAGGGAGTAATGAAAAACTGTTTTTT. Protein sequence: CSVLRTGSNEKLFF.

This chain connects TRBV28 to TRBJ2-7; 15 bases map to TRBD2. Germline loops: CDR1 MDHEN, CDR2 SYDVKM. The ends lost 6 bases at V and 5 bases at J; junction bases unmatched: 11. This CDR3 contains 17 residues. CDR3 sequence (DNA): TGTGCCAGCAGCCTAGGACTAGCGGGGGGGCCTTTCCACGAGCAGTACTTC. Translating it yields CASSLGLAGGPFHEQYF.

The CDR3 bases are TGTGCCAGCAGCCAGATATTAGCGGGAGGTCGCAATGAGCAGTTCTTC. This sequence encodes CASSQILAGGRNEQFF. V is TRBV14 and J is TRBJ2-1, with TRBD2 matching 10 bases. The CDR3 totals 16 residues. Germline trimming cut 3 bases from V and 6 bases from J; bases unmatched to any gene: 8. Germline values: CDR1 SGHDN, CDR2 FVKESK.

V is TRBV19 and J is TRBJ2-1; the match to TRBD1 covers 9 bases. The CDR3 totals 14 residues. CDR1 LNHDA and CDR2 SQIVND come from the germline V gene (reference sequence). J was trimmed by 8 bases and V by 3 bases; bases with no gene match: 5. CDR3 nucleotide sequence: TGTGCCAGTAGTATCGGACAGGGGATCGATGAGCAGTTCTTC. Protein product: CASSIGQGIDEQFF.

V and J are TRBV10-3 and TRBJ2-1; possibly TRBD2 for D (6 bases). Germline CDR1 ENHRY, CDR2 SYGVKD. The V end lost 0 bases, the J end lost 4 bases, and 13 bases lay between the germline ends. The CDR3 has 16 amino acids. CDR3 region: CAISESAAGVYNEQFF. CDR3 sequence (DNA): TGTGCCATCAGTGAGTCGGCAGCGGGCGTTTACAATGAGCAGTTCTTC.

This clone occurred a few times. The V and J genes are TRBV19 and TRBJ2-3; D perhaps matches TRBD2 (6 bases). Trimming shortened V by 4 bases and J by 0 bases, and 8 bases separated the two germline ends. This CDR3 comprises 14 residues. Germline CDR1 reads LNHDA; CDR2 reads SQIVND (reference sequence). In nucleotides, the CDR3 is TGTGCCAGTAGTACAGGGACTAGCACAGATACGCAGTATTTT. Encoded protein: CASSTGTSTDTQYF.

The J gene is TRBJ1-4, the V gene TRBV9; TRBD1 aligns across 9 bases. Germline CDR1 and CDR2: SGDLS and YYNGEE. The CDR3 is made up of 14 amino acids. With V trimmed by 6 bases and J by 8 bases, 8 bases remained unmatched. The CDR3 DNA reads as TGTGCCAGCAACCCCGGGACAGGGCACGAAAAACTGTTTTTT. Protein sequence: CASNPGTGHEKLFF.